The 10 T cell receptor beta chains below all came from one sample that was sequenced in a study of T cells in Graves' hyperthyroidism and ophthalmopathy. Researchers amplified the TCR beta CDR3 regions from RNA transcripts. When the TCR CDR3 underwent first-round RT-PCR, the HTBI primer set was used. TCRdb passed the multiplex PCR reads through MiXCR, listing each CDR3 protein once. The sample carries 480,000 or so distinct CDR3 sequences, about 46% recorded once. The sample was peripheral blood or thyroid tissue (not recorded which). These receptor sequences come from an adult woman with Graves' disease, either hyperthyroidism or ophthalmopathy (not recorded which).

The V gene is TRBV10-3, the J gene TRBJ1-6; D unclear. This CDR3 spans 14 amino acids. Per the germline V gene, CDR1 is ENHRY and CDR2 is SYGVKD. V lost 10 bases, J lost 4 bases, and 14 bases lay in between. CDR3 sequence reads: CASSRTAYNSPLHF. The CDR3, as DNA: TGTGCCAGCAGCCGGACGGCGTATAATTCACCCCTCCACTTT.

J is TRBJ2-6 and V is TRBV25-1; D might be TRBD1 or TRBD2, each matching 6 bases. The CDR3 is made up of 19 amino acids. Germline V lookup: CDR1 MGHDK, CDR2 SYGVNS. Trimming cost V 6 bases and J 0 bases, with 21 bases left between them. CDR3 in amino acids: CASSERATGALSGANVLTF. The CDR3 DNA reads TGTGCCAGCAGCGAAAGGGCTACGGGGGCACTCTCTGGGGCCAACGTCCTGACTTTC.

The chain combines TRBV7-9 with TRBJ1-1; tentatively, D is TRBD1 (6 bases). V lost 5 bases and J 2 bases, leaving 15 bases between the germline ends. The length of the CDR3 is 15 residues. Germline CDR1 is SEHNR and CDR2 is FQNEAQ (reference sequence). The CDR3 reads CASSKRLGANTEAFF. The CDR3 coding sequence is TGTGCCAGCAGCAAGAGGCTGGGGGCTAACACTGAAGCTTTCTTT.

This clonotype was seen at least ten times. This chain links TRBV2 with TRBJ1-1; TRBD1 might be the D (6 bases). Trimming shortened V by 2 bases and J by 3 bases, and 19 bases separated the two germline ends. The CDR3 runs to 17 residues. CDR1 is SNHLY, CDR2 FYNNEI, per germline. The CDR3 loop is CASSETWGLGVDTEAFF. The CDR3 coding sequence is TGTGCCAGCAGTGAAACTTGGGGGCTCGGGGTGGACACTGAAGCTTTCTTT. Full variable domain (rest looked up from reference TRBV2 and TRBJ1-1): EPEVTQTPSHQVTQMGQEVILRCVPISNHLYFYWYRQILGQKVEFLVSFYNNEISEKSEIFDDQFSVERPDGSNFTLKIRSTKLEDSAMYFCASSETWGLGVDTEAFFGQGTRLTVV.

The rearrangement joins TRBV20-1 to TRBJ1-5, with D tentatively TRBD1 (5 bases). Germline CDR1 DFQATT, CDR2 SNEGSKA (reference sequence). V shed 8 bases and J shed 5 bases, with 10 bases lying between them. This CDR3 comprises 11 residues. The CDR3 spells CSLRDDQPQHF. The CDR3 bases are TGCAGTTTGAGGGACGATCAGCCCCAGCATTTT.

This chain joins TRBV7-9 and TRBJ2-7; the match to TRBD2 covers 13 bases. CDR1 is SEHNR, CDR2 FQNEAQ, per germline (reference sequence). J was trimmed by 5 bases and V by 5 bases; bases with no gene match: 6. There are 15 residues in the CDR3. The CDR3 DNA reads TGTGCCAGCAGCCGCGGGACTAGCGGGACGGACGAGCAGTACTTC. Protein: CASSRGTSGTDEQYF.

This clonotype was observed a handful of times. The chain recombines TRBV18 with TRBJ1-1; D gene unclear. The V end was cut by 0 bases, the J end by 1 base, with 9 bases between. The CDR3 covers 15 residues. Germline assignment: CDR1 KGHSH and CDR2 LQKENI. For the CDR3, the DNA is TGTGCCAGCTCACCACCGGAGGGTGCGAACACTGAAGCTTTCTTT. It translates to CASSPPEGANTEAFF. Based on the CDR3 plus reference TRBV18 and TRBJ1-1, the full variable domain is NAGVMQNPRHLVRRRGQEARLRCSPMKGHSHVYWYRQLPEEGLKFMVYLQKENIIDESGMPKERFSAEFPKEGPSILRIQQVVRGDSAAYFCASSPPEGANTEAFFGQGTRLTVV.

This clonotype was counted between two and nine times. The chain recombines TRBV7-2 with TRBJ2-5, with 11 bases aligning to TRBD2. Trimming cost V 5 bases and J 4 bases; bases outside gene matches: 9. CDR3 length equals 16 residues. Per germline, CDR1 SGHTA and CDR2 FQGNSA. The CDR3 region is CASSPRSGRASETQYF. The DNA for the CDR3 is TGTGCCAGCAGCCCCCGTAGCGGGAGGGCCTCAGAGACCCAGTACTTC.

The V and J genes are TRBV19 and TRBJ2-1; TRBD2 might be the D (5 bases). Germline CDR1 and CDR2: LNHDA and SQIVND (reference sequence). There are 14 residues in the CDR3. Trimming took off 3 bases at V and 10 bases at J, with 16 bases between the two ends. CDR3 DNA sequence: TGTGCCAGTAGTATTTGGGGAGACACTGAAGAGCAGTTCTTC. Amino acids: CASSIWGDTEEQFF.

In this sample, this clonotype turned up many times. This chain links TRBV20-1 with TRBJ1-2; tentatively, D is TRBD1 (6 bases). The CDR3 is 14 amino acids. Germline V CDR1 and CDR2: DFQATT, SNEGSKA (reference sequence). The V end was cut by 3 bases, the J end by 4 bases, with 15 bases between. CDR3 sequence reads: CSASPTGRSYGYTF. In DNA form, the CDR3 reads TGCAGTGCTAGTCCCACAGGGAGGAGCTATGGCTACACCTTC.